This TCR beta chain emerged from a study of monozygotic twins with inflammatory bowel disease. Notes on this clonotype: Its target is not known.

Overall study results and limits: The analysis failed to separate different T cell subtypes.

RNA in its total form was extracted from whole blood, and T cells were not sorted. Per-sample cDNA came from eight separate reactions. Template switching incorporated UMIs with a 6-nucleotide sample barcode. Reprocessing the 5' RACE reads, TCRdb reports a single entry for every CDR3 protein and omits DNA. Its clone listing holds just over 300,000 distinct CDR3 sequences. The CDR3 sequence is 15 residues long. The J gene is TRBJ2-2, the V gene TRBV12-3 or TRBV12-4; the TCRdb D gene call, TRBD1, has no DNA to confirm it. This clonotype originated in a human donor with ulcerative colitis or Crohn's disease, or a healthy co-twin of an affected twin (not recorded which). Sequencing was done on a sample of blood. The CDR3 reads CASSLVGGLAGELFF.